Listed below are T cell receptor beta chains from one sample, sequenced in a study of blood T cell repertoires in COVID-19. Assay used: immunoSEQ multiplex PCR; TCRdb lists only in-frame clones, some missing. Here the sample spans about 140,000 clones, roughly 82% being singletons. The specimen sequenced was peripheral blood. These receptors came from a human donor in a cohort sampled during active COVID-19. Both conserved end residues are part of each CDR3. A D gene is named only where the DNA matches it firmly. Rows may omit the clone size; those that give it use once, few, many or a size class.

clone size: once
J gene: TRBJ2-1
V gene: TRBV2
CDR3 length: 14
D gene: TRBD2
CDR3 DNA: TGTGCCAGCAGATCGACTAGCGGGGGATTCAGATATTTCTTC
CDR3 protein: CASRSTSGGFRYFF

clone size: .
J gene: TRBJ2-6
V gene: TRBV5-1
CDR3 length: 18
D gene: .
CDR3 DNA: TGCGCCAGCAGCTTGGTATCCCTCAGAGGCTCTGGGGCCAACGTCCTGACTTTC
CDR3 protein: CASSLVSLRGSGANVLTF

clone size: .
J gene: TRBJ1-2
V gene: TRBV6-1
CDR3 length: 14
D gene: .
CDR3 DNA: TGTGCCAGCAGTGAAGGTAACAGGGCGTATGGCTACACCTTC
CDR3 protein: CASSEGNRAYGYTF

clone size: once
J gene: TRBJ1-2
V gene: TRBV7-3
CDR3 length: 13
D gene: TRBD1
CDR3 DNA: TGTGCCAGCAGCGTCGACAGGGACTATGGCTACACCTTC
CDR3 protein: CASSVDRDYGYTF

clone size: few
J gene: TRBJ1-3
V gene: TRBV30
CDR3 length: 14
D gene: .
CDR3 DNA: TGTGCCTTTCAGGCGTCTTTCTCTGGAAACACCATATATTTT
CDR3 protein: CAFQASFSGNTIYF

clone size: .
J gene: TRBJ2-7
V gene: TRBV30
CDR3 length: 17
D gene: .
CDR3 DNA: TGTGCCTGGAGTGTACTTGGCACTGTTAAACAGGGTTACGAGCAGTACTTC
CDR3 protein: CAWSVLGTVKQGYEQYF

clone size: .
J gene: TRBJ1-5
V gene: TRBV29-1
CDR3 length: 15
D gene: TRBD1
CDR3 DNA: TGCAGCGTTGTAGTCGGGGGGACAGGGAATCAGCCCCAGCATTTT
CDR3 protein: CSVVVGGTGNQPQHF

clone size: once
J gene: TRBJ2-7
V gene: TRBV13
CDR3 length: 15
D gene: TRBD2
CDR3 DNA: TGTGCCAGCAGCTCCCGCGGGGGGTGGTCCTACGAGCAGTACTTC
CDR3 protein: CASSSRGGWSYEQYF

clone size: .
J gene: TRBJ2-1
V gene: TRBV12-5
CDR3 length: 13
D gene: .
CDR3 DNA: TGTGCTAGTGGTTTGGAGACAGCGAATGAGCAGTTCTTC
CDR3 protein: CASGLETANEQFF

clone size: .
J gene: TRBJ2-3
V gene: TRBV4-2
CDR3 length: 18
D gene: TRBD2
CDR3 DNA: TGTGCCAGCAGCCAAGATCTAGCGGGGGGCCCCAGCACAGATACGCAGTATTTT
CDR3 protein: CASSQDLAGGPSTDTQYF

clone size: .
J gene: TRBJ1-1
V gene: TRBV6-6
CDR3 length: 14
D gene: .
CDR3 DNA: TGTGCCAGCGCGGGGGGAACCGGCCTCACTGAAGCTTTCTTT
CDR3 protein: CASAGGTGLTEAFF

clone size: .
J gene: TRBJ2-1
V gene: TRBV11-2
CDR3 length: 12
D gene: .
CDR3 DNA: TGTGCCAGCAGCTTAGATAGGAGCCAGCAGTTCTTC
CDR3 protein: CASSLDRSQQFF

clone size: .
J gene: TRBJ1-2
V gene: TRBV28
CDR3 length: 14
D gene: .
CDR3 DNA: TGTGCCAGCAGTTCCTCCCCTCTGAACTATGGCTACACCTTC
CDR3 protein: CASSSSPLNYGYTF

clone size: .
J gene: TRBJ1-1
V gene: TRBV11-2
CDR3 length: 15
D gene: TRBD1
CDR3 DNA: TGTGCCAGCAGTTGGGACAGTCCATTGAACACTGAAGCTTTCTTT
CDR3 protein: CASSWDSPLNTEAFF

clone size: .
J gene: TRBJ2-7
V gene: TRBV15
CDR3 length: 15
D gene: .
CDR3 DNA: TGTGCCACCAGCAGAGATGCCGGCGAGGGCGTTCAGCAGTACTTC
CDR3 protein: CATSRDAGEGVQQYF

clone size: .
J gene: TRBJ2-1
V gene: TRBV7-9
CDR3 length: 16
D gene: TRBD2
CDR3 DNA: TGTGCCAGCAGCCGACCAAGCGGGATAGGGTACAATGAGCAGTTCTTC
CDR3 protein: CASSRPSGIGYNEQFF

clone size: .
J gene: TRBJ2-3
V gene: TRBV29-1
CDR3 length: 11
D gene: .
CDR3 DNA: TGCAGCGTTGGGCTTACAGATACGCAGTATTTT
CDR3 protein: CSVGLTDTQYF

clone size: .
J gene: TRBJ2-2
V gene: TRBV6-2/TRBV6-3
CDR3 length: 18
D gene: .
CDR3 DNA: TGTGCCAGCAGTTACCCGGCGGTTTCAGCGACTGGTGTCGGGGAGCTGTTTTTT
CDR3 protein: CASSYPAVSATGVGELFF

clone size: .
J gene: TRBJ2-1
V gene: TRBV18
CDR3 length: 14
D gene: .
CDR3 DNA: TGTGCCAGCTCAGCGGCAAGCTCCTACAATGAGCAGTTCTTC
CDR3 protein: CASSAASSYNEQFF

clone size: .
J gene: TRBJ2-2
V gene: TRBV27
CDR3 length: 17
D gene: TRBD2
CDR3 DNA: TGTGCCAGCAGTTTAAGCGGGAGGGTCCAGAACACCGGGGAGCTGTTTTTT
CDR3 protein: CASSLSGRVQNTGELFF

clone size: .
J gene: TRBJ2-1
V gene: TRBV12-3/TRBV12-4
CDR3 length: 13
D gene: .
CDR3 DNA: TGTGCCAGCAGCCTCACAGGGTCCAATGAGCAGTTCTTC
CDR3 protein: CASSLTGSNEQFF

clone size: .
J gene: TRBJ1-2
V gene: TRBV29-1
CDR3 length: 13
D gene: TRBD1
CDR3 DNA: TGCAGCGTTGCCGGACAGGGGACGCGTGGCTACACCTTC
CDR3 protein: CSVAGQGTRGYTF

clone size: .
J gene: TRBJ2-5
V gene: TRBV14
CDR3 length: 13
D gene: .
CDR3 DNA: TGTGCCAGCAGCCCCGGGAACCAAGAGACCCAGTACTTC
CDR3 protein: CASSPGNQETQYF

clone size: .
J gene: TRBJ2-1
V gene: TRBV2
CDR3 length: 17
D gene: TRBD2
CDR3 DNA: TGTGCCAGCAGCCCAAAAGCGGTCGGGGGGGCCCTGAGGGAGCAGTTCTTC
CDR3 protein: CASSPKAVGGALREQFF

clone size: .
J gene: TRBJ1-4
V gene: TRBV29-1
CDR3 length: 13
D gene: .
CDR3 DNA: TGCAGCGTTGCCCCGGGGGTCGGGGAAAAACTGTTTTTT
CDR3 protein: CSVAPGVGEKLFF

clone size: few
J gene: TRBJ2-7
V gene: TRBV10-2
CDR3 length: 14
D gene: TRBD1
CDR3 DNA: TGCGCCAGCAGTGATGGGGGACAGGTTTACGAGCAGTACTTC
CDR3 protein: CASSDGGQVYEQYF

clone size: .
J gene: TRBJ2-3
V gene: TRBV25-1
CDR3 length: 17
D gene: TRBD2
CDR3 DNA: TGTGCCAGCAGTGAATGGGGACTAGCGGGAGTCTTAGATACGCAGTATTTT
CDR3 protein: CASSEWGLAGVLDTQYF

clone size: .
J gene: TRBJ2-7
V gene: TRBV15
CDR3 length: 14
D gene: TRBD2
CDR3 DNA: TGTGCCACCAGCAGAGATCTTTGGGAGGGCGAGCAGTACTTC
CDR3 protein: CATSRDLWEGEQYF

clone size: few
J gene: TRBJ2-1
V gene: TRBV6-6
CDR3 length: 15
D gene: TRBD2
CDR3 DNA: TGTGCCAGCAGCCATATAGCGGGGAGCTACAATGAGCAGTTCTTC
CDR3 protein: CASSHIAGSYNEQFF

clone size: .
J gene: TRBJ1-1
V gene: TRBV2
CDR3 length: 14
D gene: TRBD1
CDR3 DNA: TGTGCCAGCAGCGTTACAGGGGGGAACACTGAAGCTTTCTTT
CDR3 protein: CASSVTGGNTEAFF

clone size: .
J gene: TRBJ2-7
V gene: TRBV7-2
CDR3 length: 15
D gene: TRBD2
CDR3 DNA: TGTGCCAGCAGCCCTCAAGCGGGGGCCCTCTACGAGCAGTACTTC
CDR3 protein: CASSPQAGALYEQYF

clone size: .
J gene: TRBJ2-3
V gene: TRBV5-1
CDR3 length: 19
D gene: TRBD2
CDR3 DNA: TGCGCCAGCAGCTTGGCCCCCCCTCTGCTAGCGGGACCGCCGGATACGCAGTATTTT
CDR3 protein: CASSLAPPLLAGPPDTQYF

clone size: .
J gene: TRBJ1-6
V gene: TRBV28
CDR3 length: 14
D gene: .
CDR3 DNA: TGTGCCAGCAGACCGGACATACGAGGTTCACCCCTCCACTTT
CDR3 protein: CASRPDIRGSPLHF

clone size: .
J gene: TRBJ2-1
V gene: TRBV5-4
CDR3 length: 15
D gene: .
CDR3 DNA: TGTGCCAGCAGCTTGGTTCTAGACTCCTACAATGAGCAGTTCTTC
CDR3 protein: CASSLVLDSYNEQFF

clone size: .
J gene: TRBJ2-3
V gene: TRBV11-3
CDR3 length: 19
D gene: TRBD2
CDR3 DNA: TGTGCCAGCAGCTTAGGTCTCCGGCTAGCGGGGGCCGACACAGATACGCAGTATTTT
CDR3 protein: CASSLGLRLAGADTDTQYF

clone size: few
J gene: TRBJ1-1
V gene: TRBV10-1
CDR3 length: 13
D gene: .
CDR3 DNA: TGCGCCAGCAGGGGGCAACCGAACACTGAAGCTTTCTTT
CDR3 protein: CASRGQPNTEAFF

clone size: few
J gene: TRBJ1-1
V gene: TRBV27
CDR3 length: 14
D gene: .
CDR3 DNA: TGTGCCAGCAGTTTATGGCGGCAGAACACTGAAGCTTTCTTT
CDR3 protein: CASSLWRQNTEAFF

clone size: .
J gene: TRBJ2-1
V gene: TRBV5-1
CDR3 length: 16
D gene: TRBD2
CDR3 DNA: TGCGCCAGCAGCCCTATACTAGCGGGAGGTAGTAATGAGCAGTTCTTC
CDR3 protein: CASSPILAGGSNEQFF

clone size: .
J gene: TRBJ1-3
V gene: TRBV25-1
CDR3 length: 15
D gene: .
CDR3 DNA: TGTGCCAGCAGTGAATTAGAAGACTCTGGAAACACCATATATTTT
CDR3 protein: CASSELEDSGNTIYF

clone size: .
J gene: TRBJ2-1
V gene: TRBV9
CDR3 length: 16
D gene: TRBD2
CDR3 DNA: TGTGCCAGCAGCCTTCGACTAGCGGGAAAAGTGGGTGAGCAGTTCTTC
CDR3 protein: CASSLRLAGKVGEQFF

clone size: .
J gene: TRBJ1-6
V gene: TRBV9
CDR3 length: 13
D gene: .
CDR3 DNA: TGTGCCAGCAGCGGAGAGATTGAGACACCCCTCCACTTT
CDR3 protein: CASSGEIETPLHF

clone size: .
J gene: TRBJ2-5
V gene: TRBV5-4
CDR3 length: 17
D gene: TRBD2
CDR3 DNA: TGTGCCAGCAGCTTGGGGAGTAGCGGGAGGGCCGGGGAGACCCAGTACTTC
CDR3 protein: CASSLGSSGRAGETQYF

clone size: .
J gene: TRBJ1-1
V gene: TRBV5-1
CDR3 length: 12
D gene: .
CDR3 DNA: TGCGCCAGCAGATTGGAGGAGGGGTTTGCTTTCTTT
CDR3 protein: CASRLEEGFAFF

clone size: .
J gene: TRBJ1-3
V gene: TRBV29-1
CDR3 length: 11
D gene: .
CDR3 DNA: TGCAGCGCCGGCTCTGGAAACACCATATATTTT
CDR3 protein: CSAGSGNTIYF

clone size: .
J gene: TRBJ1-1
V gene: TRBV10-3
CDR3 length: 16
D gene: TRBD1
CDR3 DNA: TGTGCCATCAGTCTTGCGGACAGGGGTCGTGGCACTGAAGCTTTCTTT
CDR3 protein: CAISLADRGRGTEAFF

clone size: .
J gene: TRBJ2-1
V gene: TRBV6-5
CDR3 length: 15
D gene: TRBD2
CDR3 DNA: TGTGCCAGCAGAACTAGCGGGAGGGCCGACAATGAGCAGTTCTTC
CDR3 protein: CASRTSGRADNEQFF

clone size: .
J gene: TRBJ2-3
V gene: TRBV5-8
CDR3 length: 15
D gene: .
CDR3 DNA: TGTGCCAGCAGCTTCCCCGGGACTAGCACAGATACGCAGTATTTT
CDR3 protein: CASSFPGTSTDTQYF

clone size: .
J gene: TRBJ2-2
V gene: TRBV9
CDR3 length: 16
D gene: TRBD2
CDR3 DNA: TGTGCCAGCAGCAAGAGACTAGCGGAGAACACCGGGGAGCTGTTTTTT
CDR3 protein: CASSKRLAENTGELFF

clone size: .
J gene: TRBJ2-7
V gene: TRBV6-5
CDR3 length: 15
D gene: TRBD1
CDR3 DNA: TGTGCCAGCAGTCCCCACAGGGGAGTCACCTACGAGCAGTACTTC
CDR3 protein: CASSPHRGVTYEQYF

clone size: .
J gene: TRBJ2-7
V gene: TRBV7-2
CDR3 length: 16
D gene: TRBD2
CDR3 DNA: TGTGCCAGCAGCTTAGCTCTAGCGGGGGGGATTGAGGAGCAGTACTTC
CDR3 protein: CASSLALAGGIEEQYF

clone size: .
J gene: TRBJ1-4
V gene: TRBV12-3/TRBV12-4
CDR3 length: 13
D gene: .
CDR3 DNA: TGTGCCAGCAGTGGCAGGGTGGATGAAAAACTGTTTTTT
CDR3 protein: CASSGRVDEKLFF

clone size: few
J gene: TRBJ1-2
V gene: TRBV29-1
CDR3 length: 13
D gene: .
CDR3 DNA: TGCAGCGTTGAGGGGGGATATAACTATGGCTACACCTTC
CDR3 protein: CSVEGGYNYGYTF

clone size: once
J gene: TRBJ2-2
V gene: TRBV9
CDR3 length: 14
D gene: TRBD2
CDR3 DNA: TGTGCCAGCACTGTGGGCGGGGGACCCGGGGAGCTGTTTTTT
CDR3 protein: CASTVGGGPGELFF

clone size: .
J gene: TRBJ1-5
V gene: TRBV6-6
CDR3 length: 13
D gene: TRBD1
CDR3 DNA: TGTGCCAGCAGACTCCCTGGACAGGGCACCCAGCATTTT
CDR3 protein: CASRLPGQGTQHF

clone size: .
J gene: TRBJ2-1
V gene: TRBV19
CDR3 length: 15
D gene: .
CDR3 DNA: TGTGCCAGTAGGCCGGGGGTACAGGATAGGAATGAGCAGTTCTTC
CDR3 protein: CASRPGVQDRNEQFF

clone size: .
J gene: TRBJ1-3
V gene: TRBV12-3/TRBV12-4
CDR3 length: 13
D gene: .
CDR3 DNA: TGTGCCAGCAGAGGAGACTCTGGAAACACCATATATTTT
CDR3 protein: CASRGDSGNTIYF

clone size: .
J gene: TRBJ2-7
V gene: TRBV7-7
CDR3 length: 17
D gene: .
CDR3 DNA: TGTGCTAGCAGCAATCCGTCTTGGGGCGAGCGTGGGGTCGAGCAGTACTTC
CDR3 protein: CASSNPSWGERGVEQYF

clone size: .
J gene: TRBJ1-1
V gene: TRBV7-3
CDR3 length: 15
D gene: .
CDR3 DNA: TGTGCCAGCAGCCTAGAAGGAGGGGTCGACACTGAAGCTTTCTTT
CDR3 protein: CASSLEGGVDTEAFF

clone size: .
J gene: TRBJ1-1
V gene: TRBV27
CDR3 length: 15
D gene: .
CDR3 DNA: TGTGCCAGCATGCACTGGGGAGGAGCGAACACTGAAGCTTTCTTT
CDR3 protein: CASMHWGGANTEAFF